This passage covers 24 T cell receptor beta chains from one sample sequenced in a study of shared clonotypes between healthy human individuals. Only in-frame clones appear in the TCRdb table, and some are missing; sequencing was by immunoSEQ multiplex PCR. The sample lists over 2 million clones; 85% to 95% were seen once. The material sequenced was naive CD4+ T cells from PBMCs. Specified subset: CD45RA+ positively selected. Source of these receptors: a man younger than 35 in good health. Some clones in this sample may be carry-over from other donors' samples.

The chain carries TRBV7-9 and TRBJ1-1; D uncertain. Germline V CDR1 and CDR2: SEHNR, FQNEAQ (reference sequence). The CDR3 is 14 amino acids. V lost 5 bases and J 0 bases, leaving 10 bases between the germline ends. The CDR3: CASSTDLMNTEAFF. CDR3 DNA: TGTGCCAGCAGCACGGATCTTATGAACACTGAAGCTTTCTTT.

The chain combines TRBV4-1 with TRBJ2-7; possibly TRBD2 for D (6 bases). V was trimmed by 2 bases and J by 0 bases, leaving 23 bases between them. This CDR3 has 19 amino acids. In germline, CDR1 is MGHRA, CDR2 YSYEKL. The chain's CDR3 is CASSQRGTLPLASSYEQYF. The CDR3 DNA follows: TGCGCCAGCAGCCAACGGGGGACCTTACCTCTGGCGAGCTCCTACGAGCAGTACTTC.

The rearrangement uses TRBV5-6 and TRBJ2-7; the match to TRBD2 covers 7 bases. V shed 6 bases, J shed 0 bases, and the junction held 15 bases outside the gene matches. The germline gives CDR1 SGHDT, CDR2 YYEEEE. The CDR3 runs 17 residues. Written as DNA, the CDR3 is TGTGCCAGCATCCTTACCGGGGCGGGAGCCCGCTCCTACGAGCAGTACTTC. This gives the protein CASILTGAGARSYEQYF.

The chain has TRBV5-4 and TRBJ2-2; D not resolved. In germline, CDR1 is SGHNT, CDR2 YYREEE (reference sequence). V was shortened by 0 bases and J by 4 bases, with 10 bases between the two germline ends. This CDR3 region has 15 residues. This CDR3 is CASSLDIMSTGELFF. The CDR3 bases are TGTGCCAGCAGCTTGGATATCATGTCCACCGGGGAGCTGTTTTTT.

The rearrangement joins TRBV6-4 to TRBJ1-5; D gene uncertain. The CDR3 is 13 residues long. Trimming took 5 bases from V and 6 from J, leaving 11 bases between them. Germline V lookup: CDR1 MRHNA, CDR2 SNTAGT. CDR3: CASSRTAGQPQHF. The CDR3 nucleotides are TGTGCCAGCAGTAGGACGGCGGGTCAGCCCCAGCATTTT.

The J gene is TRBJ1-2, the V gene TRBV5-4, with a possible D match to TRBD1 (6 bases). V was pared by 2 bases and J by 2 bases, with 7 bases between. The V gene's germline CDR1 is SGHNT and CDR2 YYREEE (reference sequence). CDR3 size: 13 residues. DNA for the CDR3: TGTGCCAGCAGCTTTAGGGGGAACTATGGCTACACCTTC. Protein: CASSFRGNYGYTF.

V usage is TRBV7-2 and J usage is TRBJ2-1, with TRBD1 matching over 9 bases. After removal of 5 bases from V and 8 bases from J, the junction contained 7 bases not matched to a gene. The CDR3 contains 14 residues. Germline values: CDR1 SGHTA, CDR2 FQGNSA. In DNA, the CDR3 is TGTGCCAGCAGCAAGGGACAGGGAGTACATGAGCAGTTCTTC. This gives the protein CASSKGQGVHEQFF. The complete variable domain, with remaining parts taken from reference TRBV7-2 and TRBJ2-1, reads GAGVSQSPSNKVTEKGKDVELRCDPISGHTALYWYRQSLGQGLEFLIYFQGNSAPDKSGLPSDRFSAERTGGSVSTLTIQRTQQEDSAVYLCASSKGQGVHEQFFGPGTRLTVL.

The chain has TRBV5-1 and TRBJ2-1, with TRBD2 matching 13 bases. V lost 0 bases and J lost 6; bases outside the gene matches: 3. The CDR3 runs 16 residues. Germline V gives CDR1 SGHRS, CDR2 YFSETQ. This CDR3 is CASSLDRTSGSNEQFF. CDR3 DNA sequence: TGCGCCAGCAGCTTGGACAGGACTAGCGGGAGCAATGAGCAGTTCTTC.

The V gene is TRBV5-1, the J gene TRBJ1-3; 7 positions match TRBD1. This CDR3 is 16 amino acids long. Per the germline V gene, CDR1 is SGHRS and CDR2 is YFSETQ. The trim removed 4 bases at V and 0 bases at J, leaving 7 bases unmatched. The CDR3 region is CASSPEGASSGNTIYF. DNA of the CDR3: TGCGCCAGCAGCCCCGAGGGGGCGTCCTCTGGAAACACCATATATTTT.

The chain is built from TRBV25-1 and TRBJ1-2, with D uncertain. Germline V gene lookup returns CDR1 MGHDK and CDR2 SYGVNS. The CDR3 length is 14 residues. V dropped 2 bases and J dropped 1 base, with 8 bases sitting between them. The DNA for the CDR3 is TGTGCCAGCAGTGAAATAGGACTTAACTATGGCTACACCTTC. Residues: CASSEIGLNYGYTF.

This chain uses TRBV19 with TRBJ2-3, with D perhaps matching TRBD1 (6 bases). The CDR3 spans 13 residues. Trimming stripped 10 bases from V and 3 bases from J, with 14 bases between. CDR1 is LNHDA, CDR2 SQIVND, per germline (reference sequence). CDR3 nucleotide sequence: TGTGCCACCATCAAGGGGGATACAGATACGCAGTATTTT. Protein sequence: CATIKGDTDTQYF.

This chain joins TRBV2 and TRBJ2-7; 9 nucleotides line up with TRBD2. Germline lookup yields CDR1 SNHLY and CDR2 FYNNEI. This CDR3 has 14 residues. J lost 2 bases, V lost 5 bases, and 4 bases had no gene match. The CDR3: CASSLAGPPYEQYF. The CDR3 DNA follows: TGTGCCAGCAGTCTAGCGGGACCTCCCTACGAGCAGTACTTC. Based on the CDR3 plus reference TRBV2 and TRBJ2-7, the full variable domain is EPEVTQTPSHQVTQMGQEVILRCVPISNHLYFYWYRQILGQKVEFLVSFYNNEISEKSEIFDDQFSVERPDGSNFTLKIRSTKLEDSAMYFCASSLAGPPYEQYFGPGTRLTVT.

The chain links TRBV12-2 to TRBJ2-1; the table assigns TRBD2, which was not confirmed against the DNA. TRBV12-2 is recorded as a pseudogene. The CDR3 spans 17 residues. CDR3 protein: CASRPPGPRSSYNEQFF. In nucleotides, the CDR3 is TGTGCAAGTCGCCCTCCGGGTCCCCGGAGCTCCTACAATGAGCAGTTCTTC.

A word on this clone: The sample holds other DNA sequences that translate to the same CDR3. The CDR3 loop reads CASSPGRQETQYF. Written as DNA, the CDR3 is TGCGCCAGCAGTCCGGGACGTCAAGAGACCCAGTACTTC. The V and J genes are TRBV5-1 and TRBJ2-5; D may correspond to TRBD1 or TRBD2 (5 bases each). CDR1 is SGHRS, CDR2 YFSETQ, per germline. With 5 bases removed from V and 2 bases from J, the gap between germline ends came to 10 bases. CDR3 length: 13 residues.

V and J are TRBV11-3 and TRBJ2-1; TRBD1 matches at 10 bases. With 7 bases clipped from V and 5 bases from J, the junction kept 11 bases outside the gene matches. The CDR3 has 16 residues. Germline V gene data show CDR1 as SGHNT and CDR2 as YENEEA. CDR3: CASTWRWTGGDNEQFF. The CDR3 DNA follows: TGTGCCAGCACCTGGAGGTGGACAGGGGGTGACAATGAGCAGTTCTTC.

The chain links TRBV6-1 to TRBJ1-1, with no clear D. V gave up 6 bases and J gave up 4 bases, with 9 bases separating them. CDR1 MNHNS and CDR2 SASEGT come from the germline V gene. The CDR3 extends over 12 amino acids. The CDR3 here is CASRLDPTEAFF. The DNA for the CDR3 is TGTGCCAGCAGGTTGGACCCCACTGAAGCTTTCTTT.

This clone was picked up one time. This rearrangement joins TRBV5-4 to TRBJ2-3; TRBD1 is a possible D gene (5 bases). V was shortened by 0 bases and J by 6 bases, with 11 bases between the two germline ends. CDR3 size: 14 residues. The germline V gene has CDR1 SGHNT and CDR2 YYREEE (reference sequence). CDR3 loop: CASSLAEGADTQYF. CDR3 DNA sequence: TGTGCCAGCAGCTTGGCCGAAGGGGCCGATACGCAGTATTTT.

The chain uses TRBV11-2 and TRBJ2-3; 13 bases line up with TRBD2. Losses at the gene ends were 11 bases for V and 2 bases for J; bases not matched to a gene: 4. In germline, CDR1 is SGHAT, CDR2 FQNNGV. This CDR3 is 14 amino acids long. The CDR3 reads CAGGLAGTTDTQYF. As DNA, the CDR3 is TGTGCCGGGGGACTAGCGGGGACCACAGATACGCAGTATTTT. Full variable domain (outside the CDR3, taken from reference TRBV11-2 and TRBJ2-3): EAGVAQSPRYKIIEKRQSVAFWCNPISGHATLYWYQQILGQGPKLLIQFQNNGVVDDSQLPKDRFSAERLKGVDSTLKIQPAKLEDSAVYLCAGGLAGTTDTQYFGPGTRLTVL.

The chain employs TRBV11-3 and TRBJ2-3; 8 bases agree with TRBD2. The V gene end was trimmed by 5 bases and the J gene end by 4 bases; junction bases not matched to a gene: 5. Germline values: CDR1 SGHNT, CDR2 YENEEA. The CDR3 extends over 14 amino acids. CDR3 sequence reads: CASSKAGVADTQYF. In DNA, the CDR3 is TGTGCCAGCAGCAAAGCGGGAGTGGCAGATACGCAGTATTTT. Variable domain in full (rest from reference TRBV11-3 and TRBJ2-3): EAGVVQSPRYKIIEKKQPVAFWCNPISGHNTLYWYLQNLGQGPELLIRYENEEAVDDSQLPKDRFSAERLKGVDSTLKIQPAELGDSAVYLCASSKAGVADTQYFGPGTRLTVL.

The V call is TRBV5-4, the J call TRBJ2-1; tentative D call: TRBD2 (6 bases). The V and J ends lost 3 bases and 5 bases respectively, with 15 bases between them. The germline V gene has CDR1 SGHNT and CDR2 YYREEE (reference sequence). The CDR3 runs to 15 residues. The DNA for the CDR3 is TGTGCCAGCAGCTCAGCGGGCTCCCCGAACAATGAGCAGTTCTTC. This translates into CASSSAGSPNNEQFF.

V gene TRBV30 combines with J gene TRBJ2-7; 8 nucleotides align to TRBD1. J gave up 9 bases and V 3 bases, and 13 bases lay outside the gene matches. The CDR3 covers 14 residues. CDR1 GTSNPN and CDR2 SVGIG come from the germline V gene (reference sequence). CDR3 nucleotide sequence: TGTGCCTGGAGGGGGCAGGGGGCATCGAGCTCGCAGTACTTC. Its translation: CAWRGQGASSSQYF.

The rearrangement uses TRBV7-9 and TRBJ1-2; D gene ambiguous. The length of the CDR3 is 13 residues. V dropped 5 bases and J dropped 8 bases, with 15 bases sitting between them. Germline loops: CDR1 SEHNR, CDR2 FQNEAQ (reference sequence). CDR3 residues: CASSHRAREGYTF. The DNA for the CDR3 is TGTGCCAGCAGCCACCGGGCCCGGGAAGGCTACACCTTC.

The chain employs TRBV11-2 and TRBJ1-1, with 7 bases fitting TRBD1. The CDR3 sequence is 16 residues long. CDR1 is SGHAT and CDR2 is FQNNGV in the germline V gene. Losses at the gene ends were 6 bases for V and 2 bases for J; bases not matched to a gene: 12. The CDR3 DNA reads as TGTGCCAGCAGATATTCCCCAGGGGGTGCTAACACTGAAGCTTTCTTT. Amino acid sequence: CASRYSPGGANTEAFF.

The chain is built from TRBV5-1 and TRBJ2-3, with D uncertain. The CDR3 length is 16 residues. Per germline, CDR1 SGHRS and CDR2 YFSETQ. Trimming took off 1 base at V and 4 bases at J, with 16 bases between the two ends. For the CDR3, the DNA is TGCGCCAGCAGCTTGAGTGCGCTACCCCAGGCAGATACGCAGTATTTT. This translates into CASSLSALPQADTQYF.